A selection of T cell receptor beta chains follows, all from one sample in a study of T-cell reconstitution after alpha-beta-depleted transplantation in children. TCRdb called the PCR reads again in MiXCR, with one record for every CDR3 protein. The sample yields 540,000 or so distinct CDR3 sequences, roughly 24% seen once. The sequenced sample was PBMCs, mostly from graft donor cells, obtained 360 days after TCRalphabeta/CD19-depleted stem cell transplant. These receptors all come from a boy younger than two who had a stem cell transplant for acute myeloid leukemia, so the T cells may come from the graft donor. The CDR3 runs from the conserved cysteine through the conserved F or W. D genes are given only for firm matches. Where a row states a size, it is once, few, many or the class of an expanded clone; other rows omit it.

TRBJ2-5,-,TRBV21-1,few,CASSKNETGPKETQYF,TGTGCCAGCAGCAAAAACGAGACAGGCCCAAAAGAGACCCAGTACTTC
TRBJ1-6,-,TRBV14,-,CASSQINSPLHF,TGTGCCAGCAGCCAAATCAATTCACCCCTCCACTTT
TRBJ2-2,TRBD1,TRBV20-1,-,CSARDQGAGELFF,TGCAGTGCTAGAGATCAGGGGGCCGGGGAGCTGTTTTTT
TRBJ2-3,-,TRBV5-1,few,CASSLGGPPSYTDTQYF,TGCGCCAGCAGTTTGGGTGGACCCCCTTCCTACACAGATACGCAGTATTTT
TRBJ1-1,-,TRBV6-1,-,CASSGDGGLNTEAFF,TGTGCCAGCAGTGGGGACGGAGGGTTGAACACTGAAGCTTTCTTT
TRBJ2-4,-,TRBV4-3,many,CASSQSDRIAKNIQYF,TGCGCCAGCAGCCAATCCGACAGAATAGCCAAAAACATTCAGTACTTC
TRBJ2-1,-,TRBV6-5,few,CASSYFGVRFF,TGTGCCAGCAGTTACTTTGGGGTTCGGTTCTTC
TRBJ2-5,-,TRBV7-9,-,CASSSREETQYF,TGTGCCAGCAGCTCCAGGGAAGAGACCCAGTACTTC
TRBJ1-1,-,TRBV11-1,-,CASSLGAPGSYTEAFF,TGTGCCAGCAGCTTAGGAGCGCCAGGGTCTTACACTGAAGCTTTCTTT
TRBJ2-1,-,TRBV4-2,many,CASSQYRVDEQFF,TGTGCCAGCAGCCAGTACAGGGTAGATGAGCAGTTCTTC
TRBJ2-1,-,TRBV7-9,many,CASSLYDGFYNEQFF,TGTGCCAGCAGCTTATACGACGGGTTCTACAATGAGCAGTTCTTC
TRBJ2-2,TRBD2,TRBV7-2,-,CASSLAAGPNTGELFF,TGTGCCAGCAGCTTAGCAGCGGGGCCCAACACCGGGGAGCTGTTTTTT
TRBJ1-5,-,TRBV7-2,few,CASSLGTAYNQPQHF,TGTGCCAGCAGCTTAGGGACGGCTTACAATCAGCCCCAGCATTTT
TRBJ2-7,-,TRBV7-9,-,CAVAGLASYEQYF,TGTGCTGTCGCGGGCTTAGCGTCCTACGAGCAGTACTTC
TRBJ1-5,-,TRBV20-1,-,CSAPSQQGRSNQPQHF,TGCAGTGCTCCCTCTCAGCAGGGCAGGAGCAATCAGCCCCAGCATTTT
TRBJ2-1,-,TRBV19,-,CASSRTPWGGYNEQFF,TGTGCCAGTAGTCGGACTCCTTGGGGCGGCTACAATGAGCAGTTCTTC
TRBJ2-2,TRBD1,TRBV10-1,many,CASRTGMSGELFF,TGCGCCAGCCGGACAGGAATGAGCGGGGAGCTGTTTTTT
TRBJ1-1,-,TRBV20-1,many,CSARDSGRAEAFF,TGCAGTGCTAGAGATTCGGGGAGGGCTGAAGCTTTCTTT
TRBJ2-1,-,TRBV20-1,many,CSARDPLGTSAGGQFF,TGCAGTGCTAGAGATCCCCTCGGGACTTCTGCCGGCGGGCAGTTCTTC
TRBJ1-1,-,TRBV20-1,-,CSARDSESRNTEAFF,TGCAGTGCTAGAGATAGTGAATCGCGGAACACTGAAGCTTTCTTT
TRBJ2-1,-,TRBV7-2,few,CASRGEYEQFF,TGTGCCAGCAGAGGGGAGTACGAGCAGTTCTTC
TRBJ2-3,-,TRBV20-1,-,CSASRSGTDTQYF,TGCAGTGCTAGCCGATCGGGGACAGATACGCAGTATTTT
TRBJ2-1,-,TRBV4-2,few,CASSQAGGISYNEQFF,TGTGCCAGCAGCCAAGCGGGGGGCATATCCTACAATGAGCAGTTCTTC
TRBJ2-5,TRBD1,TRBV20-1,-,CSATPRDRVSQTQYF,TGCAGTGCTACGCCCCGGGACAGGGTATCGCAGACCCAGTACTTC
TRBJ1-1,-,TRBV29-1,-,CSVYSRRGLNTEAFF,TGCAGCGTCTACTCCCGCCGCGGGCTGAACACTGAAGCTTTCTTT
TRBJ2-5,-,TRBV20-1,few,CSAKGRGRGETQYF,TGCAGTGCTAAAGGGCGAGGCAGAGGGGAGACCCAGTACTTC
TRBJ2-2,-,TRBV5-5,once,CASSGRWANTGELFF,TGTGCCAGCAGCGGGCGTTGGGCGAACACCGGGGAGCTGTTTTTT
TRBJ1-2,TRBD1,TRBV27,few,CASKVTGGVYGYTF,TGTGCCAGCAAAGTAACAGGGGGCGTCTATGGCTACACCTTC
TRBJ2-1,TRBD2,TRBV7-2,many,CASSSPRRSGGMNNEQFF,TGTGCCAGCAGCTCCCCCCGCAGAAGCGGGGGGATGAACAATGAGCAGTTCTTC
TRBJ2-5,-,TRBV29-1,-,CSVEQGLETQYF,TGCAGCGTTGAGCAGGGACTGGAGACCCAGTACTTC
TRBJ2-3,-,TRBV5-1,many,CASSHRVGPRVRTDTQYF,TGCGCCAGCAGCCACCGCGTCGGTCCTAGGGTACGCACAGATACGCAGTATTTT
TRBJ2-7,TRBD2,TRBV12-3/TRBV12-4,many,CASSLVLAGGPYEQYF,TGTGCCAGCAGTTTAGTCCTAGCGGGGGGGCCTTACGAGCAGTACTTC
TRBJ2-2,TRBD1,TRBV6-6,few,CASTPSRQGDLFF,TGTGCCAGCACTCCATCGCGGCAGGGGGACCTGTTTTTT